This TCR beta chain was sequenced during a study of molecular identifiers for immune sequencing clone quantification. RNA fractions of 10%, 30% or 50% and roughly 19,000 to 1,100,000 sorted cells were the source of naive CD8 libraries. Study findings and constraints: Jurkat TCR RNA spiked in from one cell reportedly remained identifiable amid about 1 million naive cells. Clonotypes surpassing 20 RNA copies contained over 99% of effector molecules, versus under 1% in naive cells.

This clonotype was observed a handful of times. What it recognizes is unknown. CDR1 and CDR2 (germline): MNHEY, SMNVEV (reference sequence). The CDR3 loop spans 14 amino acids. V lost 5 bases to trimming and J lost 3 bases, with 14 bases between them. TCRdb re-called the PCR reads through MiXCR, storing one row per CDR3 protein. The sample shows approximately 680,000 distinct CDR3 sequences, about 25% of them seen only once. The genes are TRBV27 and TRBJ2-7; the D is unclear. The receptor's source is a human donor in good health. Some libraries in this study had Jurkat cell RNA spiked in. Sequenced material: naive CD8+ T cells from blood, with Jurkat cell RNA spiked in. Subset described: FACS-sorted CD8+CD4-CCR7+CD45RA+ naive T cells. The CDR3 nucleotides are TGTGCCAGCAGTAGTTTGGTTTCGGGCTACGAGCAGTACTTC. As protein: CASSSLVSGYEQYF.